This entry lists 24 T cell receptor beta chains sequenced from one sample in a study of beta chain features in type 1 diabetes. The entirety of the isolated RNA underwent reverse transcription, so expressed TCRB transcripts were sequenced. The protocol was immunoSEQ multiplex PCR, while the TCRdb copy is restricted to in-frame clones and leaves out a portion. The sample lists 850,000 to 900,000 clones; around a sixth were seen once. Material for sequencing was naive CD4+ T cells from blood. These receptor sequences come from a woman aged 18-29 years in good health.

Only a few counts were recorded for this clone. The chain uses TRBV2 and TRBJ2-1; 7 bases line up with TRBD2. V was pared by 7 bases and J by 8 bases, with 8 bases of the junction left unmatched. In germline, CDR1 is SNHLY, CDR2 FYNNEI. The length of the CDR3 is 13 residues. The DNA of the CDR3 is TGTGCCAGCACATTGACTAGCCTCTATGAGCAGTTCTTC. Translated, it gives CASTLTSLYEQFF.

This clone has only a few counts. J is TRBJ2-3 and V is TRBV5-8; TRBD2 matches 12 bases. There are 17 residues in the CDR3. Germline assignment: CDR1 SGHTS and CDR2 YDEGEE. V lost 3 bases and J lost 5; bases outside the gene matches: 10. The CDR3: CASSSSSSGRGGDTQYF. The CDR3 DNA follows: TGTGCCAGCAGCTCCTCCTCTAGCGGGAGGGGAGGAGATACGCAGTATTTT.

J is TRBJ2-1 and V is TRBV7-2; no reliable D call. Germline CDR1 SGHTA, CDR2 FQGNSA. CDR3 length: 11 residues. V lost 4 bases to trimming and J lost 7 bases, with 5 bases between them. CDR3 coding DNA: TGTGCCAGCAGCTACGCAAATGAGCAGTTCTTC. As protein: CASSYANEQFF.

As concerns this clone: One end of the junction is discordant with germline, which a read error may explain. The rearrangement uses TRBV7-7 and TRBJ2-1; the D gene is possibly TRBD1 (7 bases). In germline, CDR1 is SSHAT, CDR2 FNYEAQ (reference sequence). The CDR3 totals 14 residues. CDR3 in amino acids: CASSPRGTGGEQFF. The CDR3 coding sequence is TGTGCTAGCAGCCCCAGGGGGACTGGGGGTGAGCAGTTCTTC.

This clone has just a few counts. The chain combines TRBV7-2 with TRBJ1-2; D possibly corresponds to TRBD1 (6 bases). The germline V gene has CDR1 SGHTA and CDR2 FQGNSA. The V end lost 1 base, the J end lost 5 bases, and 11 bases lay between the germline ends. CDR3 length equals 14 residues. Here the CDR3 DNA reads TGTGCCAGCAGCTTAGACAGGGACTTATATGGCTACACCTTC. Amino acid sequence: CASSLDRDLYGYTF.

This clone was seen more than once but under ten times. The chain carries TRBV4-2 and TRBJ1-2; D gene uncertain. Germline loops: CDR1 LGHNA, CDR2 YNFKEQ. This CDR3 has 12 residues. V was cut by 5 bases and J by 3 bases, with 7 bases left in between. CDR3 nucleotides: TGTGCCAGCAGCTTGGTCCACTATGGCTACACCTTC. This codes for CASSLVHYGYTF.

CDR3 bases: TGTGCCAGCAGCTTATGGCAGGGGGGCGAGGATAGCAATCAGCCCCAGCATTTT. Amino acids: CASSLWQGGEDSNQPQHF. The J gene is TRBJ1-5, the V gene TRBV7-9, with 7 bases matching TRBD1. This CDR3 is 18 amino acids long. The V and J ends lost 2 bases and 0 bases, in that order; junction bases with no gene match: 10. Per the germline V gene, CDR1 is SEHNR and CDR2 is FQNEAQ (reference sequence).

The chain links TRBV5-1 to TRBJ2-7; TRBD1 matches 9 bases. This CDR3 comprises 14 residues. The trim removed 0 bases at V and 5 bases at J, leaving 3 bases unmatched. Germline V CDR1 and CDR2: SGHRS, YFSETQ. CDR3 in amino acids: CASSLVGQGNEQYF. Written as DNA, the CDR3 is TGCGCCAGCAGCTTGGTCGGACAGGGGAACGAGCAGTACTTC.

This clone was counted a few times. The chain recombines TRBV10-2 with TRBJ2-1; possible D gene TRBD1, 6 bases. CDR1 and CDR2 from the germline V gene are WSHSY and SAAADI. The V end was cut by 4 bases, the J end by 14 bases, with 18 bases between. The CDR3 has 13 amino acids. This chain's CDR3 is CASSVSDRGSEFF. CDR3 nucleotides: TGCGCCAGCAGTGTTTCGGACAGAGGGTCGGAGTTCTTC.

The chain employs TRBV4-2 and TRBJ2-3; tentatively, D is TRBD2 (6 bases). The CDR3 is made up of 17 amino acids. The V end was cut by 0 bases, the J end by 2 bases, with 15 bases between. Germline V gene sequence: CDR1 LGHNA, CDR2 YNFKEQ. CDR3: CASSQDSWDSYTDTQYF. The CDR3 nucleotides are TGTGCCAGCAGCCAAGACTCCTGGGACTCCTACACAGATACGCAGTATTTT.

Only a few counts were recorded for this clone. In the same sample, other DNA sequences code for this CDR3. This rearrangement joins TRBV28 to TRBJ1-4; no firm D call. Deletions cut 6 bases from V and 4 bases from J, with 3 bases between. The germline V gene has CDR1 MDHEN and CDR2 SYDVKM. The CDR3 is 11 amino acids. CDR3 sequence reads: CASSYNEKLFF. CDR3 DNA: TGTGCCAGCAGCTATAATGAAAAACTGTTTTTT.

The genes are TRBV20-1 and TRBJ2-1; D possibly corresponds to TRBD2 (5 bases). Germline V gene lookup returns CDR1 DFQATT and CDR2 SNEGSKA (reference sequence). The CDR3 loop spans 10 amino acids. CDR3 sequence (DNA): TGCAGAGTCACTAGCAATGAGCAGTTCTTC. Translating it yields CRVTSNEQFF.

The rearrangement joins TRBV7-8 to TRBJ2-5, with D unresolved. CDR1 and CDR2 (germline): SGHVS, FQNEAQ. The CDR3 runs to 13 residues. V dropped 6 bases and J dropped 2 bases, with 10 bases sitting between them. DNA of the CDR3: TGTGCCAGCAGAGCTACGCGGCAAGAGACCCAGTACTTC. The encoded protein is CASRATRQETQYF.

The chain uses TRBV7-2 and TRBJ2-7, with D perhaps given as TRBD1 or TRBD2 (5 bases each). Between the trimmed V and J ends, which lost 5 bases and 10 bases, there was a span of 21 bases. This CDR3 has 14 residues. Per germline, CDR1 SGHTA and CDR2 FQGNSA. CDR3 region: CASSRHPQGRQQYF. CDR3 nucleotide sequence: TGTGCCAGCAGCCGCCACCCCCAGGGACGGCAACAGTACTTC.

This clone was observed a few times. This chain connects TRBV6-5 to TRBJ1-2; maybe TRBD1 (6 bases). The CDR3 covers 15 residues. Germline values: CDR1 MNHEY, CDR2 SVGAGI. Trimming cost V 7 bases and J 4 bases, with 19 bases left between them. CDR3 sequence: CASNLDRRKIYGYTF. CDR3 DNA sequence: TGTGCCAGCAACTTAGACAGGAGAAAAATCTATGGCTACACCTTC.

This rearrangement joins TRBV7-2 to TRBJ1-3, with D possibly being TRBD1 (5 bases). CDR3 size: 16 residues. From germline, CDR1 is SGHTA and CDR2 FQGNSA. The V and J ends lost 5 bases and 0 bases respectively, with 14 bases between them. The CDR3 DNA sequence: TGTGCCAGCAGCCCGGGACTGCCAGCCTCTGGAAACACCATATATTTT. Residues: CASSPGLPASGNTIYF.

This clone was recorded a few times. The J gene is TRBJ2-7, the V gene TRBV6-5, with unresolved D. The CDR3 consists of 13 residues. Germline V gene data show CDR1 as MNHEY and CDR2 as SVGAGI. Trimming took off 11 bases at V and 4 bases at J, with 18 bases between the two ends. The CDR3 region is CAGRGQDLYEQYF. The CDR3 coding sequence is TGTGCCGGCCGTGGCCAGGACCTTTACGAGCAGTACTTC.

This clone showed up just a few times. This sequence joins TRBV7-2 and TRBJ2-3; D gene ambiguous. V was cut by 5 bases and J by 5 bases, with 11 bases left in between. The CDR3 runs 13 residues. The germline gives CDR1 SGHTA, CDR2 FQGNSA. The CDR3 DNA sequence: TGTGCCAGCAGCCACCCAGCTGGAGATACGCAGTATTTT. The encoded protein is CASSHPAGDTQYF.

This clone was picked up a small number of times. J is TRBJ1-3 and V is TRBV10-3; D is unclear. Trimming took 2 bases from V and 2 from J, leaving 10 bases between them. Germline values: CDR1 ENHRY, CDR2 SYGVKD. CDR3 length equals 15 residues. The CDR3 nucleotides read TGTGCCATCAGTGAGGCCGTCGGGGCTGGAAACACCATATATTTT. Translating gives CAISEAVGAGNTIYF.

Remarks on this clone: Different DNA sequences within this sample yield the same CDR3. CDR3 sequence reads: CASSLGQGNTEAFF. The CDR3 DNA sequence: TGTGCCAGCAGCCTAGGACAGGGGAACACTGAAGCTTTCTTT. The chain links TRBV7-3 to TRBJ1-1; 8 bases align to TRBD1. The germline V gene has CDR1 SGHTA and CDR2 FQGTGA. The ends lost 5 bases at V and 1 base at J; junction bases unmatched: 3. The CDR3 covers 14 residues.

The V gene is TRBV5-1, the J gene TRBJ1-4; D gene unclear. Germline V gives CDR1 SGHRS, CDR2 YFSETQ. The CDR3 is 15 amino acids. Trimming took off 1 base at V and 6 bases at J, with 13 bases between the two ends. The CDR3 bases are TGCGCCAGCAGCTTGTATTTGGGGATCGATGAAAAACTGTTTTTT. Protein: CASSLYLGIDEKLFF. Full variable domain (rest looked up from reference TRBV5-1 and TRBJ1-4): KAGVTQTPRYLIKTRGQQVTLSCSPISGHRSVSWYQQTPGQGLQFLFEYFSETQRNKGNFPGRFSGRQFSNSRSEMNVSTLELGDSALYLCASSLYLGIDEKLFFGSGTQLSVL.

This clone was seen a handful of times. The same CDR3 is also encoded by other DNA sequences in this sample. The V call is TRBV6-5, the J call TRBJ2-5, with 10 bases fitting TRBD2. Germline V gives CDR1 MNHEY, CDR2 SVGAGI. V lost 6 bases, J lost 2 bases, and 6 bases stayed unmatched. The CDR3 is 15 residues long. The CDR3 nucleotides read TGTGCCAGCAGCCGACTAGCGGGTGTGCAAGAGACCCAGTACTTC. This sequence encodes CASSRLAGVQETQYF.

V usage is TRBV18 and J usage is TRBJ1-1, with TRBD1 matching over 7 bases. J lost 5 bases, V lost 5 bases, and 11 bases had no gene match. Germline V gene data show CDR1 as KGHSH and CDR2 as LQKENI. The CDR3 is 15 residues long. CDR3 DNA sequence: TGTGCCAGCTCAAATATAGACAGGGTTTGGACTGAAGCTTTCTTT. As protein: CASSNIDRVWTEAFF.

This clone was seen more than once but under ten times. The chain joins TRBV5-1 to TRBJ2-2; D possibly uses TRBD1 or TRBD2 (5 bases each). Germline V gives CDR1 SGHRS, CDR2 YFSETQ. Trimming pared 4 bases from V and 5 bases from J, leaving 12 bases between. This CDR3 comprises 14 residues. CDR3 nucleotides: TGCGCCAGCAGCGTACTAGGGGCGACCGGGGAGCTGTTTTTT. Protein sequence: CASSVLGATGELFF. The full variable domain, in which reference TRBV5-1 and TRBJ2-2 provide the parts outside the CDR3, is KAGVTQTPRYLIKTRGQQVTLSCSPISGHRSVSWYQQTPGQGLQFLFEYFSETQRNKGNFPGRFSGRQFSNSRSEMNVSTLELGDSALYLCASSVLGATGELFFGEGSRLTVL.